Listed below are T cell receptor beta chains from one sample, sequenced in a study of blood T cell repertoires in COVID-19. Repertoires were generated with immunoSEQ multiplex PCR, while TCRdb's copy carries only in-frame clones and drops some. The sample includes about 430,000 clones, around nine tenths of them seen just once. Sequences were obtained from PBMCs or T cells enriched from blood (not recorded which). The receptors shown here come from a woman younger than 30 who had been exposed to COVID-19. Both conserved end residues are part of each CDR3. D genes are given only for firm matches. Size tells how often a clone was seen (once, few, many) or the class of an expanded clone, and some rows leave it out.

d_gene,v_gene,abundance,j_gene,CDR3nt,CDR3aa
-,TRBV25-1,once,TRBJ2-7,TGTGCCAGCAGTGCCAGGGACTCAGGAACCTACGAGCAGTACTTC,CASSARDSGTYEQYF
-,TRBV5-5,few,TRBJ1-2,TGTGCCAGCAGCATCGACACTTCTAACTATGGCTACACCTTC,CASSIDTSNYGYTF
-,TRBV18,-,TRBJ1-1,TGTGCCAGCTCACCGATAGGAAGCCAGGTCACTGAAGCTTTCTTT,CASSPIGSQVTEAFF
-,TRBV21-1,-,TRBJ1-4,TGTGCCAAACAGGGGGGCCTGTCACGCGAAAAACTGTTTTTT,CAKQGGLSREKLFF
-,TRBV19,-,TRBJ1-5,TGTGCCAGTAGTATGGGCAGGGGCAATCAGCCCCAGCATTTT,CASSMGRGNQPQHF
-,TRBV3-1/TRBV3-2,-,TRBJ1-2,TGTGCCAGCAGCCAAGTAACGGAGGACGGGGTCTACACCTTC,CASSQVTEDGVYTF
-,TRBV19,-,TRBJ1-4,TGTGCCAGTAGCAGGGGCGGTGGTAATGAAAAACTGTTTTTT,CASSRGGGNEKLFF
TRBD1,TRBV7-2,-,TRBJ1-4,TGTGCCAGCAGCTTTGACAGGGGTGGTAATGAAAAACTGTTTTTT,CASSFDRGGNEKLFF
-,TRBV10-2,-,TRBJ2-7,TGCGCCACTGGACCTCCGGGGGAGCAGTACTTC,CATGPPGEQYF
TRBD1,TRBV6-4,-,TRBJ1-1,TGTGCCAGCAGTGCCAAGGACAGGGGGCTGCCAGCTTTCTTT,CASSAKDRGLPAFF
-,TRBV9,few,TRBJ1-5,TGTGCCAGCAGCTCGACGTCGGTTGGGCTCAATCAGCCCCAGCATTTT,CASSSTSVGLNQPQHF
-,TRBV28,once,TRBJ2-7,TGTGCCAGCACTCGACAGGCCTACGAGCAGTACTTC,CASTRQAYEQYF
-,TRBV5-4,-,TRBJ2-5,TGTGCCAGCAGCTTGCCTCAAGAGACCCAGTACTTC,CASSLPQETQYF
-,TRBV7-9,-,TRBJ2-4,TGTGCCAGCAGCGATAGCGGTATCCAAAACATTCAGTACTTC,CASSDSGIQNIQYF
TRBD1,TRBV19,once,TRBJ2-7,TGTGCCAGTAGCCTGGGGGGGACAGGGAGTGACGAGCAGTACTTC,CASSLGGTGSDEQYF
TRBD1,TRBV6-1,-,TRBJ2-7,TGTGCCAGCAGTGAAGAGCCCGGGACAGGCCTTTACGAGCAGTACTTC,CASSEEPGTGLYEQYF
TRBD1,TRBV5-6,-,TRBJ2-7,TGTGCCAGCAGCCCGGGACAGGGTTTCCACGAGCAGTACTTC,CASSPGQGFHEQYF
TRBD1,TRBV5-6,-,TRBJ2-1,TGTGCCAGCAGCTTCCCGGGACAGGAGCAGTTCTTC,CASSFPGQEQFF
-,TRBV19,-,TRBJ1-1,TGTGCCAGTACCCCAACGGGGGGCTCTCGAGGGAGATACACTGAAGCTTTCTTT,CASTPTGGSRGRYTEAFF
TRBD1,TRBV29-1,-,TRBJ1-2,TGCAGCGTGATACCGGGACAGGCCGGGCCTGACCTAGGTGGCTACACCTTC,CSVIPGQAGPDLGGYTF
-,TRBV4-3,-,TRBJ1-5,TGCGCCAGCAGCCAAGACTCTGGCAGCAATCAGCCCCAGCATTTT,CASSQDSGSNQPQHF
TRBD2,TRBV7-9,-,TRBJ2-7,TGTGCCAGCAGCGGGCGGGGAGGGGCCTTGTTCAACTACGAGCAGTACTTC,CASSGRGGALFNYEQYF
-,TRBV28,-,TRBJ1-2,TGTGCCAGCAGTTTCGGGACTCCAGCTAACTATGGCTACACCTTC,CASSFGTPANYGYTF
TRBD1,TRBV28,-,TRBJ2-5,TGTGCCAGCAGTGGGACAGGCAGGCTGGAGACCCAGTACTTC,CASSGTGRLETQYF
-,TRBV11-1,-,TRBJ1-2,TGTGCCAGCAGCTTAACATCGACAGATAACTATGGCTACACCTTC,CASSLTSTDNYGYTF
-,TRBV4-2,-,TRBJ2-7,TGTGCCAGCAGCCAAGATTTGGCCCCGGGGACACCTGCCTACGAGCAGTACTTC,CASSQDLAPGTPAYEQYF
-,TRBV18,few,TRBJ1-1,TGTGCCAGCTCCACCACCGAGACAGGGAACACTGAAGCTTTCTTT,CASSTTETGNTEAFF
-,TRBV28,-,TRBJ1-1,TGTGCCAGCAGGGTACAGGGCACTGAAGCTTTCTTT,CASRVQGTEAFF
TRBD1,TRBV2,-,TRBJ1-5,TGTGCCAGCAGTCCTGACAGGGGAGGGGGCAATCAGCCCCAGCATTTT,CASSPDRGGGNQPQHF
-,TRBV19,-,TRBJ2-1,TGTGCCAGTAGTATCATGTTGTCAGGGGATGAGCAGTTCTTC,CASSIMLSGDEQFF
-,TRBV24-1,-,TRBJ1-5,TGTGCCACCAGTGCGCGGGACCGTGGGCCCCAGCATTTT,CATSARDRGPQHF
TRBD1,TRBV4-1,-,TRBJ2-6,TGCGCCAGCAGCCAATCCGGGACAGGGGTTTCTGGGGCCAACGTCCTGACTTTC,CASSQSGTGVSGANVLTF
-,TRBV21-1,-,TRBJ1-6,TGTGCCAGCAGCATCGGGACAGGGGAAAATTCACCCCTCCACTTT,CASSIGTGENSPLHF
-,TRBV6-5,-,TRBJ1-5,TGTGCCAGCAGGGGGAACAGGGATAGTCAGCCCCAGCATTTT,CASRGNRDSQPQHF
TRBD1,TRBV12-3/TRBV12-4,-,TRBJ2-7,TGTGCCAGCAGTTTTTCAGGGGGCGTTTGGCAGTACTTC,CASSFSGGVWQYF
-,TRBV18,-,TRBJ1-2,TGTGCCAGCTCACCACCGACAGATGGCTACACCTTC,CASSPPTDGYTF
-,TRBV7-9,-,TRBJ2-1,TGTGCCAGCAGCTTAGACCTAGTCGATGAGCAGTTCTTC,CASSLDLVDEQFF
TRBD1,TRBV9,-,TRBJ2-3,TGTGCCAGCAGCGTAGCTGGGGGACAGGGGGCAGATACGCAGTATTTT,CASSVAGGQGADTQYF
-,TRBV28,-,TRBJ2-7,TGTGCCAGCAGTTCCCGCCGGGACATTTCCTACGAGCAGTACTTC,CASSSRRDISYEQYF
TRBD1,TRBV29-1,-,TRBJ2-7,TGCAGCGGGGGGACAGGGTATGAGCAGTACTTC,CSGGTGYEQYF
TRBD1,TRBV9,-,TRBJ1-2,TGTGCCAGCAGCGGCACGGACAGGGGTGGCTACACCTTC,CASSGTDRGGYTF
-,TRBV6-1,-,TRBJ1-3,TGTGCCAGCAGTGAACCCAGTTCCGGAAACACCATATATTTT,CASSEPSSGNTIYF
TRBD2,TRBV7-6,-,TRBJ2-1,TGTGCCAGCAGCTCGGGCGGCGGGAGGCCGGGGAACAATGAGCAGTTCTTC,CASSSGGGRPGNNEQFF
-,TRBV15,-,TRBJ2-5,TGTGCCACCAGCAAGTGGGGCCACCAAGAGACCCAGTACTTC,CATSKWGHQETQYF
TRBD1,TRBV7-9,-,TRBJ1-4,TGTGCCAGCAGCTTTAAGACAGGGGCCCTTGCAACTAATGAAAAACTGTTTTTT,CASSFKTGALATNEKLFF
-,TRBV4-3,-,TRBJ1-2,TGCGCCAGCAGCCACAACGAACCGGGACACAACAAACGAAACTATGGCTACACCTTC,CASSHNEPGHNKRNYGYTF
-,TRBV7-6,-,TRBJ1-4,TGTGCCAGCAGCTTAGCGCGTACAGGGAAAAATGAAAAACTGTTTTTT,CASSLARTGKNEKLFF
TRBD1,TRBV7-9,-,TRBJ2-2,TGTACCAGCAGCCCACCACCGGGACAGGGAAACACCGGGGAGCTGTTTTTT,CTSSPPPGQGNTGELFF
-,TRBV28,-,TRBJ2-3,TGTGCCAGCAGTTTAGGTTTCGGGGGAGGAAAACCGGAACCCCCAGATACGCAGTATTTT,CASSLGFGGGKPEPPDTQYF
TRBD1,TRBV12-3/TRBV12-4,-,TRBJ1-2,TGTGCCAGCAGTCAGGGGGGAGGTGGCTACACCTTC,CASSQGGGGYTF
-,TRBV5-6,few,TRBJ1-3,TGTGCCAGCAGCTTTGGTGGGGGCCCCTCAAATTTT,CASSFGGGPSNF
TRBD2,TRBV10-3,-,TRBJ2-3,TGTGCCATCAGCCCCAGGACTAGCGGGGGGGCGGCGACGGATACGCAGTATTTT,CAISPRTSGGAATDTQYF
-,TRBV14,-,TRBJ1-2,TGTGCCAGCAGCCCGAGCCTCAACTATGGCTACACCTTC,CASSPSLNYGYTF
TRBD2,TRBV2,-,TRBJ2-3,TGTGCCAGCAGGGGTAGCGGGGGGCCCACAGATACGCAGTATTTT,CASRGSGGPTDTQYF